These 21 T cell receptor beta chains were sequenced from one sample in a study of beta chain features in type 1 diabetes. Of the isolated RNA, all was reverse transcribed, and so the sequenced material was expressed TCRB transcripts. Profiled with immunoSEQ multiplex PCR; TCRdb holds only in-frame clones, not every one. Among about 360,000 clones listed, approximately 12% were seen once. The material sequenced was naive CD4+ T cells from blood. These receptors came from a man in his late teens or twenties in good health.

The V call is TRBV6-6, the J call TRBJ2-5, with a tentative D call TRBD2 (6 bases). CDR1 is MNHNY and CDR2 is SVGAGI in the germline V gene (reference sequence). The ends were cut back, 4 bases at V and 0 bases at J, with 12 bases in the middle. This CDR3 region has 15 residues. The CDR3 nucleotides are TGTGCCAGCAGTTCCGGTAGCGGATACCAAGAGACCCAGTACTTC. Its translation: CASSSGSGYQETQYF.

This clone was seen a few times. The CDR3 coding sequence is TGCGCCAGCAGCTTGGCAGGGAATCCACCCCTCCACTTT. Protein: CASSLAGNPPLHF. The chain combines TRBV5-1 with TRBJ1-6; D perhaps matches TRBD1 (5 bases). Germline V lookup: CDR1 SGHRS, CDR2 YFSETQ. Trimming removed 0 bases from V and 11 bases from J, with 9 bases in between. This CDR3 spans 13 amino acids.

The chain joins TRBV5-1 to TRBJ2-5, with 7 bases matching TRBD1. The CDR3 length is 16 residues. The germline CDR1 and CDR2 sequences are SGHRS and YFSETQ. Trimming at V came to 2 bases and at J to 0 bases, leaving 7 bases not matched to a gene. The CDR3 bases are TGCGCCAGCAGCTTTACCACGACAGGGAACCAAGAGACCCAGTACTTC. Its protein product is CASSFTTTGNQETQYF.

V gene TRBV5-1 combines with J gene TRBJ2-1; the D is unclear. The length of the CDR3 is 13 residues. Germline V gene data show CDR1 as SGHRS and CDR2 as YFSETQ. V lost 3 bases and J lost 6, with 10 bases in between. DNA of the CDR3: TGCGCCAGCAGCTCGGTCGGCGGCAATGAGCAGTTCTTC. Encoded protein: CASSSVGGNEQFF. Drawing the rest from reference TRBV5-1 and TRBJ2-1, the complete variable domain is KAGVTQTPRYLIKTRGQQVTLSCSPISGHRSVSWYQQTPGQGLQFLFEYFSETQRNKGNFPGRFSGRQFSNSRSEMNVSTLELGDSALYLCASSSVGGNEQFFGPGTRLTVL.

There are a few counts of this clone. The chain employs TRBV18 and TRBJ2-7; 8 positions match TRBD1. V shed 2 bases, J shed 2 bases, and the junction held 8 bases outside the gene matches. CDR3 length: 16 amino acids. CDR1 and CDR2 (germline): KGHSH, LQKENI. The CDR3 is CASSPNWTGKTYEQYF. CDR3 nucleotides: TGTGCCAGCTCACCAAACTGGACAGGGAAGACCTACGAGCAGTACTTC.

The chain couples TRBV7-2 to TRBJ1-1; D is ambiguous. Deletions cut 4 bases from V and 3 bases from J, with 3 bases between. This CDR3 contains 11 residues. The germline V gene encodes CDR1 SGHTA and CDR2 FQGNSA. CDR3 nucleotide sequence: TGTGCCAGCAGCTCCTACACTGAAGCTTTCTTT. It encodes CASSSYTEAFF.

For this clone: Other DNA sequences in this specimen translate into the identical CDR3. The chain recombines TRBV7-9 with TRBJ1-1; the D gene is possibly TRBD1 (6 bases). V was clipped by 5 bases and J by 3 bases, with 13 bases between them. The CDR3 runs 14 residues. The germline V gene encodes CDR1 SEHNR and CDR2 FQNEAQ (reference sequence). CDR3 region: CASSLQGRDTEAFF. DNA of the CDR3: TGTGCCAGCAGCCTACAGGGTAGGGACACTGAAGCTTTCTTT.

The chain combines TRBV7-9 with TRBJ2-2, with D unresolved. The CDR3 has 14 amino acids. The germline V gene has CDR1 SEHNR and CDR2 FQNEAQ (reference sequence). V lost 5 bases, J lost 2 bases, and 9 bases lay in between. CDR3 coding DNA: TGTGCCAGCAGCCCCAGGAAAAACACCGGGGAGCTGTTTTTT. It yields the protein CASSPRKNTGELFF.

The V and J genes are TRBV11-2 and TRBJ1-1, with TRBD1 matching 7 bases. V shed 5 bases and J 1 base; nucleotides not matched to a gene: 4. CDR1 and CDR2 from the germline V gene are SGHAT and FQNNGV. This CDR3 contains 14 residues. As DNA, the CDR3 is TGTGCCAGCAGCCTGGGACAGCAGAACACTGAAGCTTTCTTT. Its translation is CASSLGQQNTEAFF.

This clone has more than one count but fewer than ten. The chain joins TRBV2 to TRBJ2-7; D might be TRBD2 (6 bases). The CDR3 is 15 residues long. CDR1 and CDR2 from the germline V gene are SNHLY and FYNNEI. Trimming removed 1 base at V and 4 bases at J, with 14 bases between. The CDR3 sequence is CASSEGYAGLYEQYF. DNA for the CDR3: TGTGCCAGCAGTGAAGGGTACGCGGGATTATACGAGCAGTACTTC.

V and J are TRBV30 and TRBJ2-7; no clear D. The germline gives CDR1 GTSNPN, CDR2 SVGIG (reference sequence). The CDR3 runs 12 residues. Trimming stripped 2 bases from V and 4 bases from J, with 9 bases between. The CDR3 nucleotides are TGTGCCTGGAGTCGTCACCTATACGAGCAGTACTTC. Translating gives CAWSRHLYEQYF.

The sample holds a few counts of this clone. V usage is TRBV5-1 and J usage is TRBJ2-2; tentatively, D is TRBD1 (5 bases). V dropped 5 bases and J dropped 7 bases, with 9 bases sitting between them. The CDR3 has 12 amino acids. Germline values: CDR1 SGHRS, CDR2 YFSETQ. In nucleotides, the CDR3 is TGCGCCAGCAGACGGACAATCGGGGAGCTGTTTTTT. This sequence encodes CASRRTIGELFF.

V and J are TRBV6-6 and TRBJ1-6; the D is unclear. The germline CDR1 and CDR2 sequences are MNHNY and SVGAGI (reference sequence). V lost 5 bases to trimming and J lost 7 bases, with 15 bases between them. This CDR3 is built from 15 residues. CDR3 nucleotide sequence: TGTGCCAGCAGTCTGACCGAGGGCTGGAATTCACCCCTCCACTTT. Translated: CASSLTEGWNSPLHF.

The table lists this clone with a few counts. The V call is TRBV19, the J call TRBJ2-4, with D possibly being TRBD1 (6 bases). CDR3 length: 11 amino acids. Germline CDR1 is LNHDA and CDR2 is SQIVND (reference sequence). V lost 4 bases to trimming and J lost 8 bases, with 6 bases between them. The CDR3 reads CASSKGDIQYF. The CDR3 coding sequence is TGTGCCAGTAGTAAGGGGGACATTCAGTACTTC.

This chain uses TRBV4-2 with TRBJ2-5; D unresolved. The V end lost 4 bases, the J end lost 5 bases, and 11 bases lay between the germline ends. The CDR3 runs 13 residues. CDR1 is LGHNA, CDR2 YNFKEQ, per germline. The CDR3 coding sequence is TGTGCCAGCAGCCCTACAAGCGAGGAGACCCAGTACTTC. This codes for CASSPTSEETQYF.

The chain links TRBV7-2 to TRBJ2-1, with D possibly TRBD2 on 6 matching bases. Germline assignment: CDR1 SGHTA and CDR2 FQGNSA. Trimming left V 4 bases short and J 5 bases short, with 9 bases between. The CDR3 is 13 residues long. The DNA of the CDR3 is TGTGCCAGCAGCTACCAGCGGGACAATGAGCAGTTCTTC. Protein sequence: CASSYQRDNEQFF.

The chain recombines TRBV6-5 with TRBJ2-1, with 12 bases aligning to TRBD1. Losses at the gene ends were 2 bases for V and 7 bases for J; bases not matched to a gene: 3. The CDR3 spans 15 residues. Germline V lookup: CDR1 MNHEY, CDR2 SVGAGI. The CDR3: CASSYGTGGTNEQFF. The CDR3 region has the DNA TGTGCCAGCAGTTACGGGACAGGGGGCACGAATGAGCAGTTCTTC.

The chain employs TRBV6-5 and TRBJ2-7, with 8 nucleotides matching TRBD1. CDR1 and CDR2 (germline): MNHEY, SVGAGI. V was clipped by 2 bases and J by 5 bases; unmatched bases: 2. The CDR3 has 13 amino acids. The DNA of the CDR3 is TGTGCCAGCAGTTACGCGGACAGGGACGAGCAGTACTTC. Amino acids: CASSYADRDEQYF.

V gene TRBV29-1 combines with J gene TRBJ2-7; D is perhaps TRBD1 (6 bases). This CDR3 is built from 14 residues. Germline CDR1 SQVTM, CDR2 ANQGSEA. With 2 bases removed from V and 3 bases from J, the gap between germline ends came to 14 bases. The CDR3 sequence: CSVESKSRGYEQYF. CDR3 in DNA: TGCAGCGTTGAATCTAAATCCAGGGGCTACGAGCAGTACTTC.

This clone turned up a few times. The chain employs TRBV11-1 and TRBJ2-1; 8 nucleotides agree with TRBD1. The CDR3 has 16 residues. Losses at the gene ends were 4 bases for V and 7 bases for J; bases not matched to a gene: 12. Germline V CDR1 and CDR2: SGHAT, FQDESV (reference sequence). The CDR3 loop is CASSSKDRGRINEQFF. CDR3 nucleotide sequence: TGTGCCAGCAGCTCGAAAGACAGGGGACGCATAAATGAGCAGTTCTTC.

This chain links TRBV7-2 with TRBJ1-5; a weak D match, TRBD1 (6 bases). CDR1 and CDR2 (germline): SGHTA, FQGNSA. CDR3 length: 15 amino acids. The germline V and J ends were trimmed by 0 bases and 7 bases, with 13 bases remaining between them. The CDR3 coding sequence is TGTGCCAGCAGCTTAGCGGCGGACAGTAACCAGCCCCAGCATTTT. It encodes CASSLAADSNQPQHF.